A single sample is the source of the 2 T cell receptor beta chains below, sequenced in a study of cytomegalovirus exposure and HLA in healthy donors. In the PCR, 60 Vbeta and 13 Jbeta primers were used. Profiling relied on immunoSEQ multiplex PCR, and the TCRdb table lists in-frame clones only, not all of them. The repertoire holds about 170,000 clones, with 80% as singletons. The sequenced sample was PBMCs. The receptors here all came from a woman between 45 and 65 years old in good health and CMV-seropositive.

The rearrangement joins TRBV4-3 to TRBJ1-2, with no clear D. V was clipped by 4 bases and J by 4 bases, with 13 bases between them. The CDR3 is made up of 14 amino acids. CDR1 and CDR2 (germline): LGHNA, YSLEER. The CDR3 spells CASSPLTPSYGYTF. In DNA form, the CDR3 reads TGCGCCAGCAGCCCTCTGACACCGTCCTATGGCTACACCTTC.

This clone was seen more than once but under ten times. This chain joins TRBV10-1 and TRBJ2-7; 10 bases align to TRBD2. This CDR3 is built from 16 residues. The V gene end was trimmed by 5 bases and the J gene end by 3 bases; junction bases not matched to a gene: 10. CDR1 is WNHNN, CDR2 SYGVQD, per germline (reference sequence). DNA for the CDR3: TGCGCCAGCAGTCCCCCTAGCGGGAGCGGATTCTACGAGCAGTACTTC. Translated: CASSPPSGSGFYEQYF.